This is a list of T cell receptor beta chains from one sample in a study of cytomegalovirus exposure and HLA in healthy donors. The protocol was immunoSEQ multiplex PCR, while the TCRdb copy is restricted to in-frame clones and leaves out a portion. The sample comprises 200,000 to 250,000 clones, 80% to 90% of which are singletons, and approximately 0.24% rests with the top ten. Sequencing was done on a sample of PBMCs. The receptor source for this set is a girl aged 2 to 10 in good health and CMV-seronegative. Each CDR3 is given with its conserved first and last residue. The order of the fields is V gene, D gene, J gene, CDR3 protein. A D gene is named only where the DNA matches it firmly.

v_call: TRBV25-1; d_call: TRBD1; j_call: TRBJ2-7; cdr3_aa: CASSERGQAYEQYF
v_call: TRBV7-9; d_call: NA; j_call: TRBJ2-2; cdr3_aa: CSSSHPTGTGELFF
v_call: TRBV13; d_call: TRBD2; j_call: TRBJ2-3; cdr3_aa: CASSTSGGATDTQYF
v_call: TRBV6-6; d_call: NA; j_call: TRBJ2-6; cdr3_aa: CASSFFRTGANVLTF
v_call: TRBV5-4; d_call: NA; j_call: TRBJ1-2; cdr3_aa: CASSLRGAGYGYGYTF
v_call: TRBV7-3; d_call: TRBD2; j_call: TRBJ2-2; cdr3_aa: CASSSSGGATGELFF
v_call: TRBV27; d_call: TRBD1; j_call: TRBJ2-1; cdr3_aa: CASSLSTGEQFF
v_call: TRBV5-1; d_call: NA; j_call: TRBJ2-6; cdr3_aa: CASRAISGANVLTF
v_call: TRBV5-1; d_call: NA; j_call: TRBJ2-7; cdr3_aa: CASSPRSPELVEQYF
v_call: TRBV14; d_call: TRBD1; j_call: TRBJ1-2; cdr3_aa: CASSQVPGQGSNGYTF
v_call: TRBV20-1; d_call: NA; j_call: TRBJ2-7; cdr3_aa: CSADYTYEQYF
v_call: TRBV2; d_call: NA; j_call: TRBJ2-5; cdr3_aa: CASSEQRGTQETQYF
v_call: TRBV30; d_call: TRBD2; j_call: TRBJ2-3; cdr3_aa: CAWSVLRTSGSTDTQYF
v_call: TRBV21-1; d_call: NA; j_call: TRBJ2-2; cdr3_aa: CASRRLWTGELFF
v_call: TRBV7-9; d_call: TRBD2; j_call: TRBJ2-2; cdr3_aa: CASYLIPSGTAGGELFF
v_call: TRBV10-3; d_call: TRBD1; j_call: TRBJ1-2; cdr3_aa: CAISVQGADYGYTF
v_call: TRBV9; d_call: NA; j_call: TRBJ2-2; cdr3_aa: CASSVGSIGGELFF
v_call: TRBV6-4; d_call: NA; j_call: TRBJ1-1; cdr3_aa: CASSSETGTEAFF
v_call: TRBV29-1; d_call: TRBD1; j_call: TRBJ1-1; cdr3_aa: CSVESWGQANTEAFF
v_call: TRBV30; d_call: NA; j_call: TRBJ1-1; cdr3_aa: CAWREGAFF
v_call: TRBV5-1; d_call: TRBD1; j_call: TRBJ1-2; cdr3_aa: CASSLRATGVGGNGYTF
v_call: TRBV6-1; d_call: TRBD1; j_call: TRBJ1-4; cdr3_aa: CASRPGQDGEKLFF
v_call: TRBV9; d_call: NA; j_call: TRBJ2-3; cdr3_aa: CASSAAEVTQYF
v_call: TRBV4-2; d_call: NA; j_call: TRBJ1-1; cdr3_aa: CASSQVQRGAEAFF
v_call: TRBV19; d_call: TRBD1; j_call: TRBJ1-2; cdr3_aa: CASRQTGTGVYGYTF
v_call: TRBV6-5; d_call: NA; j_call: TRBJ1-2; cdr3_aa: CASSYSRQRSHYGYTF
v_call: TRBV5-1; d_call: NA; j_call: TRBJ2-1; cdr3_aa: CASSLGGGSYNEQFF
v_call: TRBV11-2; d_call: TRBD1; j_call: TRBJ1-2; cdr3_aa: CASSLVDRGPNYGYTF
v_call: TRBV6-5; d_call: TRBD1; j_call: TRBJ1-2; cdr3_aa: CASSYLGQGNYGYTF
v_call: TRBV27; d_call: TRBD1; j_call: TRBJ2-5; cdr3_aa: CASSSLRTGQYQETQYF
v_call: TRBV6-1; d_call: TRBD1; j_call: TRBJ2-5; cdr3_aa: CASSRQGGQTQYF